Below are 13 T cell receptor beta chains sequenced from a single sample in a study of blood T cell repertoires in COVID-19. Sequencing used immunoSEQ multiplex PCR; TCRdb keeps in-frame clones, though not all of them. The repertoire holds approximately 280,000 clones, around 88% seen once, with 2% to 2.5% in the top ten. What was sequenced was peripheral blood. These receptors were taken from a woman aged 25 to 39 who had recovered from COVID-19.

This clone was observed once. The chain is built from TRBV19 and TRBJ1-1; TRBD1 agrees at 8 bases. The V gene end was trimmed by 3 bases and the J gene end by 1 base; junction bases not matched to a gene: 16. Looked up from germline, CDR1 is LNHDA and CDR2 is SQIVND (reference sequence). The CDR3 has 19 amino acids. The CDR3 here is CASSIGQGAEGAANTEAFF. DNA of the CDR3: TGTGCCAGTAGTATTGGGCAGGGGGCGGAGGGAGCCGCGAACACTGAAGCTTTCTTT.

The V call is TRBV7-3, the J call TRBJ2-2, with D unresolved. CDR1 and CDR2 (germline): SGHTA, FQGTGA. Trimming removed 1 base from V and 3 bases from J, with 15 bases in between. CDR3 length: 17 residues. The CDR3 DNA reads TGTGCCAGCAGCTTAAAAAAGCGTACTTTATACACCGGGGAGCTGTTTTTT. Its protein is CASSLKKRTLYTGELFF.

The gene calls are TRBV5-1 and TRBJ2-2, with no clear D. The CDR3 sequence is 13 residues long. Germline CDR1 is SGHRS and CDR2 is YFSETQ. With 1 base removed from V and 6 bases from J, the gap between germline ends came to 7 bases. The DNA of the CDR3 is TGCGCCAGCAGCTTGCAGGTCTCCGGGGAGCTGTTTTTT. This translates into CASSLQVSGELFF.

This chain joins TRBV27 and TRBJ2-7, with TRBD2 matching 7 bases. The CDR3 is 15 amino acids. The germline gives CDR1 MNHEY, CDR2 SMNVEV (reference sequence). V dropped 4 bases and J dropped 5; count of bases not matched to a gene: 11. In DNA, the CDR3 is TGTGCCAGCAGTTATGGAGCGGGCCTAGCGGACGAGCAGTACTTC. Protein product: CASSYGAGLADEQYF.

This chain links TRBV7-3 with TRBJ1-5, with D uncertain. CDR3 size: 15 residues. CDR1 and CDR2 from the germline V gene are SGHTA and FQGTGA. V was clipped by 1 base and J by 4 bases, with 11 bases between them. CDR3 sequence (DNA): TGTGCCAGCAGCTTAAACGGTGATCCAAATCAGCCCCAGCATTTT. Amino acids: CASSLNGDPNQPQHF.

The chain joins TRBV3-1 (or the pseudogene TRBV3-2) to TRBJ1-1; D uncertain. Germline V gene lookup returns CDR1 LGHDT and CDR2 YNNKEL (reference sequence). The V gene lost 4 bases and the J gene lost 3 bases, with 15 bases spanning the gap. The CDR3 runs 15 residues. The CDR3 coding sequence is TGTGCCAGCAGCCCTCGTGGCGCCGGGGACACTGAAGCTTTCTTT. Translated, it gives CASSPRGAGDTEAFF.

The rearrangement joins TRBV5-3 to TRBJ2-7, with 10 nucleotides matching TRBD2. TRBV5-3 is recorded as an ORF, its role being uncertain. There are 14 residues in the CDR3. With V trimmed by 5 bases and J by 1 base, 3 bases remained unmatched. The CDR3 nucleotides read TGTGCCAGAAGTAGGACTAGCGGTTCCTACGAGCAGTACTTC. As protein: CARSRTSGSYEQYF.

The gene calls are TRBV30 and TRBJ2-7; 8 bases are a match to TRBD1. Germline-derived CDR1 and CDR2 are GTSNPN and SVGIG (reference sequence). V dropped 5 bases and J dropped 5; count of bases not matched to a gene: 11. The CDR3 runs to 14 residues. In DNA, the CDR3 is TGTGCCTGGGGAACAGGACAGGGTGGGAACGAGCAGTACTTC. Its translation: CAWGTGQGGNEQYF.

V is TRBV6-5 and J is TRBJ2-2; TRBD2 aligns across 7 bases. V shed 7 bases and J 0 bases; nucleotides not matched to a gene: 2. This CDR3 comprises 14 residues. CDR1 is MNHEY and CDR2 is SVGAGI in the germline V gene. The CDR3 loop reads CASTSGPNTGELFF. The CDR3, as DNA: TGTGCCAGCACTAGCGGTCCGAACACCGGGGAGCTGTTTTTT.

The chain links TRBV12-3 or TRBV12-4 to TRBJ1-5; TRBD1 might be the D (6 bases). V was cut by 3 bases and J by 5 bases, with 8 bases left in between. This CDR3 is built from 13 residues. CDR3 sequence (DNA): TGTGCCAGCAGTTTTCACAGGGATCAGCCCCAGCATTTT. Translating gives CASSFHRDQPQHF.

In this sample, this clone turned up once. This chain joins TRBV3-1 (or the pseudogene TRBV3-2) and TRBJ2-5; 15 nucleotides line up with TRBD2. The CDR3 contains 16 residues. Trimming took 4 bases from V and 5 from J; bases not matched to a gene: 5. The V gene's germline CDR1 is LGHDT and CDR2 YNNKEL (reference sequence). DNA for the CDR3: TGTGCCAGCAGCCTTCGGACTAGCGGGGGGGCCGAGACCCAGTACTTC. As protein: CASSLRTSGGAETQYF.

The V and J genes are TRBV5-1 and TRBJ2-3; 8 nucleotides line up with TRBD1. This CDR3 region has 16 residues. Trimming cost V 1 base and J 5 bases; bases outside gene matches: 9. Germline values: CDR1 SGHRS, CDR2 YFSETQ. CDR3 nucleotide sequence: TGCGCCAGCAGCTTGATTCTCACAGGGGGTGGAGATACGCAGTATTTT. Translating it yields CASSLILTGGGDTQYF.

The gene calls are TRBV28 and TRBJ2-7, with 8 bases aligning to TRBD1. The CDR3 consists of 15 residues. The V and J ends lost 5 bases and 4 bases, in that order; junction bases with no gene match: 10. The germline CDR1 and CDR2 sequences are MDHEN and SYDVKM. The CDR3 sequence: CASSTPGQVNYEQYF. The CDR3 DNA is TGTGCCAGCAGTACTCCGGGACAGGTGAATTACGAGCAGTACTTC.